A selection of T cell receptor beta chains follows, all from one sample in a study of blood T cells in healthy people across ages. TCRdb reanalysed the 5' RACE reads using MiXCR and keeps one entry per CDR3 protein. The table has just over 1 million distinct CDR3 sequences, 40% to 45% seen once. Sequencing used blood. These TCRs come from a woman in her sixties or seventies in good health. CDR3s include the opening cysteine and the closing phenylalanine or tryptophan. The order of the fields is J gene, clone size, D gene, V gene, CDR3 protein, CDR3 DNA. A D gene is named only where the DNA matches it firmly. Where a row states a size, it is once, few, many or the class of an expanded clone; other rows omit it.

TRBJ2-7 | - | - | TRBV5-1 | CASSHLDGGSYEQYF | TGCGCCAGCAGTCACCTAGACGGGGGATCCTACGAGCAGTACTTC
TRBJ2-7 | - | TRBD1 | TRBV7-3 | CASSRSGQGGYEQYF | TGTGCCAGCAGCCGCTCGGGACAGGGGGGCTACGAGCAGTACTTC
TRBJ2-7 | - | - | TRBV27 | CASSFETGRAVEQYF | TGTGCCAGCAGTTTCGAGACAGGACGGGCGGTCGAGCAGTACTTC
TRBJ2-3 | many | TRBD2 | TRBV29-1 | CSAALAGGATDTQYF | TGCAGCGCAGCCTTAGCGGGAGGCGCTACAGATACGCAGTATTTT
TRBJ1-4 | - | - | TRBV20-1 | CSARGANEKLFF | TGCAGTGCTAGGGGTGCTAATGAAAAACTGTTTTTT
TRBJ1-4 | few | TRBD1 | TRBV29-1 | CSVGTGGGTNEKLFF | TGCAGCGTTGGTACAGGGGGAGGTACTAATGAAAAACTGTTTTTT
TRBJ2-5 | - | - | TRBV29-1 | CSVDGRDTIDRYQETQYF | TGCAGCGTTGATGGCCGGGACACAATCGACCGGTACCAAGAGACCCAGTACTTC
TRBJ2-5 | few | TRBD2 | TRBV6-4 | CASSVNQGLAGPGVKETQYF | TGTGCCAGCAGTGTTAATCAAGGACTAGCGGGCCCCGGGGTTAAAGAGACCCAGTACTTC
TRBJ2-1 | - | - | TRBV7-9 | CASSLEPGLRVEQFF | TGTGCCAGCAGCTTAGAGCCGGGACTTCGGGTGGAGCAGTTCTTC
TRBJ2-3 | - | - | TRBV11-2 | CASQLENTDTQYF | TGTGCCAGCCAACTAGAGAACACAGATACGCAGTATTTT
TRBJ2-7 | - | - | TRBV9 | CASSVAPRGSSYEQYF | TGTGCCAGCAGCGTAGCCCCTCGGGGCAGCTCCTACGAGCAGTACTTC
TRBJ2-1 | once | TRBD2 | TRBV13 | CASGLWTSGRFYNEQFF | TGTGCCAGCGGCCTGTGGACTAGCGGCAGATTCTACAATGAGCAGTTCTTC
TRBJ2-1 | - | TRBD2 | TRBV20-1 | CSARDASGLYNEQFF | TGCAGTGCTAGAGACGCTAGCGGCCTCTACAATGAGCAGTTCTTC
TRBJ2-7 | - | TRBD1 | TRBV28 | CAAAGTGAPSKSYEQYF | TGTGCGGCTGCGGGGACAGGGGCTCCCTCTAAGTCGTACGAGCAGTACTTC
TRBJ2-3 | - | - | TRBV24-1 | CATSDPRSGRTDTQYF | TGTGCCACCAGTGATCCCCGAAGTGGCCGCACAGATACGCAGTATTTT
TRBJ2-7 | few | - | TRBV24-1 | CATSDPSDRAYEQYF | TGTGCCACCAGTGATCCCTCTGACAGAGCCTACGAGCAGTACTTC
TRBJ2-5 | few | TRBD2 | TRBV10-2 | CASRSHGGSGETQYF | TGCGCCAGCAGATCTCACGGGGGGTCGGGGGAGACCCAGTACTTC
TRBJ1-5 | - | - | TRBV6-1 | CASNEGHGANYQPQHF | TGTGCCAGCAATGAAGGACACGGGGCTAACTATCAGCCCCAGCATTTT
TRBJ2-7 | - | TRBD2 | TRBV15 | CATSRELAGVSYEQYF | TGTGCCACCAGCAGAGAACTAGCGGGAGTGTCCTACGAGCAGTACTTC
TRBJ2-7 | few | - | TRBV6-1 | CATIRGGGHEQYF | TGTGCCACCATCCGCGGTGGGGGCCACGAGCAGTACTTC
TRBJ2-7 | - | TRBD2 | TRBV20-1 | CSARLAGGGLYEQYF | TGCAGTGCTCGACTAGCGGGAGGGGGCCTCTACGAGCAGTACTTC
TRBJ2-3 | - | - | TRBV24-1 | CATSDFGSGQRGWDTQYF | TGTGCCACCAGTGATTTCGGTAGTGGGCAGAGAGGTTGGGATACGCAGTATTTT
TRBJ1-4 | - | - | TRBV15 | CATTALNGEKLFF | TGTGCCACCACTGCCCTCAACGGCGAAAAACTGTTTTTT
TRBJ2-7 | - | - | TRBV4-2 | CASSQGVGGAFYEQYF | TGTGCCAGCAGCCAAGGGGTGGGGGGCGCATTTTACGAGCAGTACTTC
TRBJ1-2 | few | TRBD1 | TRBV6-5 | CASSNPRQGAYGYTF | TGTGCCAGCAGTAATCCCAGACAGGGGGCTTATGGCTACACCTTC
TRBJ2-1 | few | TRBD2 | TRBV4-1 | CASSPLHSGRAGGEQFF | TGCGCCAGCAGCCCACTTCATAGCGGGAGGGCCGGGGGTGAGCAGTTCTTC
TRBJ2-7 | few | TRBD1 | TRBV20-1 | CSADTPGTVNYEQYF | TGCAGTGCCGACACCCCCGGGACAGTAAACTACGAGCAGTACTTC
TRBJ1-2 | - | - | TRBV15 | CATSREGAGGADGYTF | TGTGCCACCAGCAGAGAGGGCGCGGGGGGCGCGGATGGCTACACCTTC
TRBJ1-1 | - | - | TRBV18 | CASSQGVNTEAFF | TGTGCCAGCTCACAGGGTGTGAACACTGAAGCTTTCTTT
TRBJ2-5 | few | - | TRBV27 | CASSSLDRWTETQYF | TGTGCCAGCAGTTCTTTGGACCGATGGACAGAGACCCAGTACTTC
TRBJ2-3 | - | - | TRBV6-5 | CASSYSMGTTDTQYF | TGTGCCAGCAGTTACTCGATGGGAACTACAGATACGCAGTATTTT
TRBJ2-1 | - | - | TRBV25-1 | CASSEGDEQFF | TGTGCCAGCAGTGAGGGGGATGAGCAGTTCTTC
TRBJ2-2 | - | - | TRBV24-1 | CATSDYLGHRELFF | TGTGCCACCAGTGATTATCTAGGACACCGGGAGCTGTTTTTT
TRBJ2-1 | - | - | TRBV27 | CASSVREGAHEQFF | TGTGCCAGCAGTGTAAGGGAAGGGGCCCATGAGCAGTTCTTC
TRBJ2-1 | - | - | TRBV6-1 | CASSGTFNNEQFF | TGTGCCAGCAGTGGGACTTTTAACAATGAGCAGTTCTTC
TRBJ1-2 | - | - | TRBV6-5 | CASSYSGGPGYTF | TGTGCCAGCAGTTACTCGGGCGGACCGGGCTACACCTTC
TRBJ2-5 | - | - | TRBV6-5 | CASSYSSAGLQETQYF | TGTGCCAGCAGTTACTCCTCGGCGGGCCTTCAAGAGACCCAGTACTTC
TRBJ2-7 | few | - | TRBV2 | CASTLGPGEQYF | TGTGCCAGCACCCTAGGCCCTGGTGAGCAGTACTTC
TRBJ1-6 | - | - | TRBV18 | CASSPLGTPDSPLHF | TGTGCCAGCTCACCACTCGGGACTCCTGATTCACCCCTCCACTTT
TRBJ2-3 | once | TRBD1 | TRBV2 | CASRRRDRETDTQYF | TGTGCCAGCAGGCGGCGTGACAGGGAGACAGATACGCAGTATTTT
TRBJ1-2 | few | TRBD1 | TRBV27 | CASSLTRGRGYTF | TGTGCCAGCAGTTTAACCAGGGGGCGAGGCTACACCTTC
TRBJ2-3 | - | - | TRBV7-8 | CASSPNPDTTDTQYF | TGTGCCAGCAGCCCGAACCCCGATACAACAGATACGCAGTATTTT